The source of this TCR beta chain is a study of early T cells in non-severe SARS-CoV-2 infection. Study-level information: It was bulk RNA from unsorted whole blood that was sequenced, and the chains were unpaired. Regarding the study as a whole: The matching step, a VDJdb search, favored anti-spike CD8 responses and missed private and CD4 specificities.

This clonotype was seen ten or more times. The antigen is unknown. Molecules of cDNA were individually given unique molecular identifiers that were attached to them. TCRdb independently ran MiXCR on the 5' RACE reads; one entry per CDR3 protein. This sample has some 54,000 distinct CDR3 sequences; 8% to 13% occur once, and the top ten carry over 10%. Germline V gives CDR1 SGHVS, CDR2 FQNEAQ. Trimming cost V 5 bases and J 3 bases, with 17 bases left between them. This CDR3 contains 15 residues. What was sequenced was whole blood. The clonotype comes from an adult who was a healthcare worker with PCR-confirmed SARS-CoV-2 infection or an uninfected control (not recorded which). The chain is built from TRBV7-8 and TRBJ2-7; a weak D match, TRBD2 (5 bases). CDR3 in amino acids: CASSPRPDGNYEQYF. The CDR3 nucleotides are TGTGCCAGCAGCCCGAGGCCCGACGGGAACTACGAGCAGTACTTC.